This T cell receptor beta chain was profiled in a study of T-cell memory formation after mild COVID-19. Overall study context: Clusters of TCRs were largely donor specific. The study's findings and limits: That cross-reactive memory joined was suggested by some responding clones appearing in pre-infection memory.

TCRdb ran MiXCR on the 5' RACE reads and lists one entry per CDR3 protein. The sample has 100,000 to 150,000 distinct CDR3 sequences, 15% to 20% seen once. From germline, CDR1 is SGHVS and CDR2 FNYEAQ. Unmatched junction bases numbered 3, after V lost 5 bases and J lost 5 bases. This CDR3 is 13 amino acids long. This clonotype has only a few counts. Its specificity is unknown. The chain employs TRBV7-6 and TRBJ2-3; TRBD1 matches at 8 bases. Sequencing was done on a sample of PBMCs or a T cell subset sorted from them (not recorded which). The receptor was isolated from a man between 18 and 35 years old who had mild COVID-19 (a few samples of this study predate the infection). Cell type and time point are not known. CDR3 protein: CASSQGAGDTQYF. CDR3 DNA sequence: TGTGCCAGCAGCCAGGGGGCGGGAGATACGCAGTATTTT.